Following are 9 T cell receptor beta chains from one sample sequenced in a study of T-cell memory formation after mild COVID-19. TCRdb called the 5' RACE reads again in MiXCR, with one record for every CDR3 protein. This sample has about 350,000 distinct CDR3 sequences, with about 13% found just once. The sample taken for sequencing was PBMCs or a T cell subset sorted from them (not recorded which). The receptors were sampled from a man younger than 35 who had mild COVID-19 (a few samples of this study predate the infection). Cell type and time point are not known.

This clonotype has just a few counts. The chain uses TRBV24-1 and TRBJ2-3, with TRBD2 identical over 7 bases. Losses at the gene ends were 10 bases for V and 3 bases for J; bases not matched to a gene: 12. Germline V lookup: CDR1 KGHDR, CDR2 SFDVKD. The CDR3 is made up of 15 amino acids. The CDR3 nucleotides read TGTGCCACGGGAGGTCCGCGGGGAGGGACAGATACGCAGTATTTT. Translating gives CATGGPRGGTDTQYF.

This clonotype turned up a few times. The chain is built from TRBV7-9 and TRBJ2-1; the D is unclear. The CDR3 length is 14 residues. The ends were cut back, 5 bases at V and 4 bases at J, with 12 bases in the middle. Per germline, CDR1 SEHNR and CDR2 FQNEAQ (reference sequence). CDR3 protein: CASSTQQGYNEQFF. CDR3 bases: TGTGCCAGCAGCACTCAGCAAGGATACAATGAGCAGTTCTTC.

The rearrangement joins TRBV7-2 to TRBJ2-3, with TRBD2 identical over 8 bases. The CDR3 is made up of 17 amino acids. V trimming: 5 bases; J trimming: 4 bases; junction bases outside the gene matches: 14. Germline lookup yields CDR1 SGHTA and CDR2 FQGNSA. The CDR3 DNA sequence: TGTGCCAGCAGCCCAAGGGTGGGCGGGGGGAATGCAGATACGCAGTATTTT. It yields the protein CASSPRVGGGNADTQYF.

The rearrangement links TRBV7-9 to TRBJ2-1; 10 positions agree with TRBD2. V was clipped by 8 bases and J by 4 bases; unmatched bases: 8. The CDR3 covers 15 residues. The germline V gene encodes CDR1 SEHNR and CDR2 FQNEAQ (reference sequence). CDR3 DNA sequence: TGTGCCAGCCCGACGGCTAGCGGGGGTTACAATGAGCAGTTCTTC. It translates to CASPTASGGYNEQFF. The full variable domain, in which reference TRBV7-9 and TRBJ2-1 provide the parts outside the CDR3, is DTGVSQNPRHKITKRGQNVTFRCDPISEHNRLYWYRQTLGQGPEFLTYFQNEAQLEKSRLLSDRFSAERPKGSFSTLEIQRTEQGDSAMYLCASPTASGGYNEQFFGPGTRLTVL.

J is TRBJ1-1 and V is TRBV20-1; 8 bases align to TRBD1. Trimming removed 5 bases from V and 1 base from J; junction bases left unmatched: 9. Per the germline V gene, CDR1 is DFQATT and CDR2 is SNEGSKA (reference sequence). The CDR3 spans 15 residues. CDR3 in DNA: TGCAGTGCTGGAAGTAGACAGGGGCCGAACACTGAAGCTTTCTTT. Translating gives CSAGSRQGPNTEAFF.

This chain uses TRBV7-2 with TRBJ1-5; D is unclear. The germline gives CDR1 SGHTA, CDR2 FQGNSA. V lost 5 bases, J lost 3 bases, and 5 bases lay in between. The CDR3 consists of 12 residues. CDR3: CASSPYNQPQHF. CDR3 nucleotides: TGTGCCAGCAGCCCCTACAATCAGCCCCAGCATTTT.

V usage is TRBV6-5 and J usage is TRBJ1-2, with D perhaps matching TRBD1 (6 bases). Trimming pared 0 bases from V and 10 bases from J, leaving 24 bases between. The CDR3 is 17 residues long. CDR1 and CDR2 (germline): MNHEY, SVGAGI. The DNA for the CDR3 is TGTGCCAGCAGTTACTCGGTGGTGGGCAGGGGAAGTTTCGTCTACACCTTC. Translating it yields CASSYSVVGRGSFVYTF.

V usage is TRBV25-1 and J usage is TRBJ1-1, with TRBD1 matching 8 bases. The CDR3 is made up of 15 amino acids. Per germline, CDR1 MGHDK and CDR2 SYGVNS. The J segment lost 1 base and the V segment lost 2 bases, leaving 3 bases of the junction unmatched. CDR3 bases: TGTGCCAGCAGTGAACCCGGACAGGGGAACACTGAAGCTTTCTTT. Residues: CASSEPGQGNTEAFF.

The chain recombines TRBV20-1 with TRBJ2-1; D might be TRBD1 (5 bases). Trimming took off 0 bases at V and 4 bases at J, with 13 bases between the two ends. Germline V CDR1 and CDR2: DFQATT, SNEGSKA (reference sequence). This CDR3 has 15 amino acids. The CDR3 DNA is TGCAGTGCTAGAGACGCATCGACAGCATACAATGAGCAGTTCTTC. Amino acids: CSARDASTAYNEQFF.